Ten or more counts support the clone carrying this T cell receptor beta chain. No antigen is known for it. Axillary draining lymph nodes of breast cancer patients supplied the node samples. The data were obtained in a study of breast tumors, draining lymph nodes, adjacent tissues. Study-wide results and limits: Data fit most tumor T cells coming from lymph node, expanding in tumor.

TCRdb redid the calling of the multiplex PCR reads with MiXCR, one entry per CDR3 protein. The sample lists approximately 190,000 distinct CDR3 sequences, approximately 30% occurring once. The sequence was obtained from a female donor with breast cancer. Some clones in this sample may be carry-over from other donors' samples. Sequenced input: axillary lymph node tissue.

The CDR3 DNA reads as TGCAGTCTGGGTTCACCCCTCCACTTT. Translating gives CSLGSPLHF. The gene calls are TRBV20-1 and TRBJ1-6; D remains ambiguous. The CDR3 extends over 9 amino acids. Trimming removed 8 bases from V and 9 bases from J, with 5 bases in between. Germline V gene lookup returns CDR1 DFQATT and CDR2 SNEGSKA (reference sequence).